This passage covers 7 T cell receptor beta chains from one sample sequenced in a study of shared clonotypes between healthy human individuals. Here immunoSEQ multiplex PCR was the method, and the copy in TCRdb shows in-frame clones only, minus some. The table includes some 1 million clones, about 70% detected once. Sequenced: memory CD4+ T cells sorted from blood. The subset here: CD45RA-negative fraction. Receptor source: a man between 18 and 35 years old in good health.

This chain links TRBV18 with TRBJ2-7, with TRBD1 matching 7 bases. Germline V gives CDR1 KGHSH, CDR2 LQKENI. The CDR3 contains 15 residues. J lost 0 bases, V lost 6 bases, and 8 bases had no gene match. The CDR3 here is CASSLGQPNSYEQYF. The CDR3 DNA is TGTGCCAGCTCCTTGGGACAGCCTAACTCCTACGAGCAGTACTTC.

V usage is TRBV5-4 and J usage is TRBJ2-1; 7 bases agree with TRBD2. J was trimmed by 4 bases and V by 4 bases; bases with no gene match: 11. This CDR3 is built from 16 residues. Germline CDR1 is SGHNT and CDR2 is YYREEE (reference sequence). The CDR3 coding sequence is TGTGCCAGCAGCCCCATGTTGGCGGGAGCTTACAATGAGCAGTTCTTC. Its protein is CASSPMLAGAYNEQFF.

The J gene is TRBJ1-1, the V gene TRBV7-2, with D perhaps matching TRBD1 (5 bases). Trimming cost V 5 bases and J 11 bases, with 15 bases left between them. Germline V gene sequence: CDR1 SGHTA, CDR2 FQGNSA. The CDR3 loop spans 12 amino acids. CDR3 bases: TGTGCCAGCAGCGTTGACAGAAACCGGGCTTTCTTT. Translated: CASSVDRNRAFF.

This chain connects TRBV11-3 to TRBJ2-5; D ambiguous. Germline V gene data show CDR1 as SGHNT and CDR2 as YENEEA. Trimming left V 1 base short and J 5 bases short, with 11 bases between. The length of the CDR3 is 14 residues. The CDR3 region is CASSLGGQEETQYF. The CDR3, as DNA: TGTGCCAGCAGCTTAGGGGGTCAGGAGGAGACCCAGTACTTC.

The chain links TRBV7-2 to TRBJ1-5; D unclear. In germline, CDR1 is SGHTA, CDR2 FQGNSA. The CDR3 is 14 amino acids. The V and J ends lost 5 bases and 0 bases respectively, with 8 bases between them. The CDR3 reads CASSRGNSNQPQHF. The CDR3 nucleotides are TGTGCCAGCAGCCGCGGGAATAGCAATCAGCCCCAGCATTTT.

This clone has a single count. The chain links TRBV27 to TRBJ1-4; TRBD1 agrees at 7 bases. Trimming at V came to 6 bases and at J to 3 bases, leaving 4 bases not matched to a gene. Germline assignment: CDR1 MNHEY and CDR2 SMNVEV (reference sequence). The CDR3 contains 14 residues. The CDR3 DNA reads TGTGCCAGCAGGCTCCAGGGGGCTAATGAAAAACTGTTTTTT. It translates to CASRLQGANEKLFF.

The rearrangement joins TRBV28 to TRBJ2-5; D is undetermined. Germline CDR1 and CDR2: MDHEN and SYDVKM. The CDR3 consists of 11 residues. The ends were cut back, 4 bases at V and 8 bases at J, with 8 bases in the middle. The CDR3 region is CASSSTDTQYF. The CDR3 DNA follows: TGTGCCAGCAGTTCCACAGATACCCAGTACTTC.